One sample yielded the 2 T cell receptor beta chains listed below, sequenced in a study of T cells after posttransplantation cyclophosphamide. The method was immunoSEQ multiplex PCR; TCRdb's version includes in-frame clones alone and lacks a portion of them. The table records about 66,000 clones, 85% to 95% of them present only once. The specimen sequenced was PBMCs. These receptors all come from a woman in her twenties or thirties in good health and a related stem cell transplant donor.

In its sample, this clone was seen once. V is TRBV6-1 and J is TRBJ2-2; D gene uncertain. The CDR3 is made up of 15 amino acids. Trimming took off 3 bases at V and 1 base at J, with 9 bases between the two ends. Germline V CDR1 and CDR2: MNHNS, SASEGT. The CDR3 DNA sequence: TGTGCCAGCAGTGACCTTATCGGGAACACCGGGGAGCTGTTTTTT. This sequence encodes CASSDLIGNTGELFF.

The CDR3 DNA reads TGCGCCAGCAGGCCGACAGGGGGATTGAACACTGAAGCTTTCTTT. Translating it yields CASRPTGGLNTEAFF. This rearrangement joins TRBV10-1 to TRBJ1-1, with TRBD1 matching over 9 bases. V gave up 6 bases and J gave up 0 bases; unmatched junction bases: 5. Germline CDR1 reads WNHNN; CDR2 reads SYGVQD (reference sequence). CDR3 length equals 15 residues.